These 14 T cell receptor beta chains were sequenced from one sample in a study of blood T cells in healthy people across ages. Combining a sample-barcoded 5' primer with a J-beta primer mix, a second PCR ran for about 6 to 12 cycles. TCRdb reanalysed the 5' RACE reads using MiXCR and keeps one entry per CDR3 protein. The data hold some 790,000 distinct CDR3 sequences, with 29% observed a single time. Sequencing was done on a sample of blood. These receptors originate from an elderly woman in good health.

The sample holds many counts of this clonotype. The chain uses TRBV7-9 and TRBJ1-1; D remains ambiguous. The CDR3 covers 13 residues. CDR1 SEHNR and CDR2 FQNEAQ come from the germline V gene (reference sequence). Trimming removed 6 bases at V and 1 base at J, with 9 bases between. The CDR3 is CASSPIGNTEAFF. In DNA form, the CDR3 reads TGTGCCAGCAGTCCCATAGGGAACACTGAAGCTTTCTTT.

This clonotype has a count of ten or more. The V gene is TRBV11-2, the J gene TRBJ2-3; 7 bases align to TRBD1. Unmatched junction bases numbered 8, after V lost 1 base and J lost 4 bases. The CDR3 sequence is 16 residues long. The V gene's germline CDR1 is SGHAT and CDR2 FQNNGV. CDR3 nucleotides: TGTGCCAGCAGCTTAGTATGGCTAGGACAGGCAGATACGCAGTATTTT. It is translated as CASSLVWLGQADTQYF. Using reference TRBV11-2 and TRBJ2-3 for the parts outside the CDR3, the full variable domain is EAGVAQSPRYKIIEKRQSVAFWCNPISGHATLYWYQQILGQGPKLLIQFQNNGVVDDSQLPKDRFSAERLKGVDSTLKIQPAKLEDSAVYLCASSLVWLGQADTQYFGPGTRLTVL.

This chain uses TRBV29-1 with TRBJ2-1; unclear D gene. The germline V gene encodes CDR1 SQVTM and CDR2 ANQGSEA. V gave up 6 bases and J gave up 9 bases, with 12 bases separating them. This CDR3 is built from 11 residues. In DNA, the CDR3 is TGCAGCGTCCGCTTGCGGAGTGAGCAGTTCTTC. It translates to CSVRLRSEQFF.

The chain links TRBV6-2 or TRBV6-3 to TRBJ2-1; weak D call: TRBD2 (5 bases). The CDR3 has 15 residues. The ends were cut back, 7 bases at V and 5 bases at J, with 18 bases in the middle. From germline, CDR1 is MNHEY and CDR2 SVGEGT. In nucleotides, the CDR3 is TGTGCCAGCACCACCGGACTGATACTCAACAATGAGCAGTTCTTC. Translation: CASTTGLILNNEQFF.

This clonotype was recorded at least ten times. The rearrangement links TRBV6-2 or TRBV6-3 to TRBJ2-1, with 9 nucleotides matching TRBD1. The V gene's germline CDR1 is MNHEY and CDR2 SVGEGT. The CDR3 runs 16 residues. The trim removed 5 bases at V and 7 bases at J, leaving 12 bases unmatched. CDR3 protein: CASSQLGQGRQNEQFF. CDR3 bases: TGTGCCAGCAGTCAATTAGGACAGGGGCGACAAAATGAGCAGTTCTTC.

This clonotype showed up many times. This sequence joins TRBV28 and TRBJ1-2, with D tentatively TRBD1 (6 bases). The V gene's germline CDR1 is MDHEN and CDR2 SYDVKM. V was clipped by 3 bases and J by 3 bases, with 8 bases between them. This CDR3 has 13 amino acids. CDR3 DNA sequence: TGTGCCAGCAGTTTGACAGGCTACTATGGCTACACCTTC. Residues: CASSLTGYYGYTF.

As for this clonotype: Possible read error: a much larger clone is one base away. The chain recombines TRBV27 with TRBJ2-7; 7 nucleotides agree with TRBD1. V trimming: 5 bases; J trimming: 4 bases; junction bases outside the gene matches: 11. Germline assignment: CDR1 MNHEY and CDR2 SMNVEV (reference sequence). The length of the CDR3 is 15 residues. DNA of the CDR3: TGTGCCAGCAGTACCCTCAGGGGGATACAATACGAGCAGTACTTC. Translation: CASSTLRGIQYEQYF.

This clonotype was recorded at least ten times. DNA for the CDR3: TGTGCCAGCAGCTTAGAACTAGCGGAAAACATTCAGTACTTC. Encoded protein: CASSLELAENIQYF. The J gene is TRBJ2-4, the V gene TRBV7-2, with 8 bases fitting TRBD2. CDR1 and CDR2 (germline): SGHTA, FQGNSA. J lost 5 bases, V lost 1 base, and 1 base had no gene match. The CDR3 is made up of 14 amino acids.

This clonotype was seen many times. The chain uses TRBV5-1 and TRBJ2-1; 8 positions agree with TRBD2. CDR1 and CDR2 from the germline V gene are SGHRS and YFSETQ. The CDR3 runs to 15 residues. With V trimmed by 0 bases and J by 2 bases, 1 base remained unmatched. CDR3 in DNA: TGCGCCAGCAGCTTGGCGGGAGGGGCCTACAATGAGCAGTTCTTC. Encoded protein: CASSLAGGAYNEQFF.

This clonotype came up many times. The rearrangement links TRBV12-3 or TRBV12-4 to TRBJ1-1, with TRBD1 identical over 7 bases. Unmatched junction bases numbered 7, after V lost 6 bases and J lost 6 bases. The CDR3 is made up of 13 amino acids. Here the CDR3 DNA reads TGTGCCAGCAGGCGTCAGGGGGGCCCTGAAGCTTTCTTT. Translated, it gives CASRRQGGPEAFF.

This clonotype was observed at least ten times. V usage is TRBV7-9 and J usage is TRBJ2-1, with 9 bases aligning to TRBD2. The length of the CDR3 is 13 residues. V lost 5 bases to trimming and J lost 10 bases; unmatched junction nucleotides: 6. Per germline, CDR1 SEHNR and CDR2 FQNEAQ (reference sequence). CDR3 DNA: TGTGCCAGCAGCCAAAGCGGGGGGAGCGAGCAGTTCTTC. This codes for CASSQSGGSEQFF.

Of note for this clonotype: One base away lies a much larger clone, so this may be a sequencing read error. The gene calls are TRBV7-2 and TRBJ2-5; 8 positions agree with TRBD2. Trimming removed 1 base from V and 5 bases from J; junction bases left unmatched: 12. Germline-derived CDR1 and CDR2 are SGHTA and FQGNSA. This CDR3 has 17 amino acids. CDR3 in amino acids: CTSSLVGSGGAWETQYF. The CDR3 nucleotides read TGTACCAGCAGCTTAGTGGGGTCGGGGGGGGCCTGGGAGACCCAGTACTTC.

The chain employs TRBV7-9 and TRBJ2-1; no firm D call. V lost 1 base and J 6 bases, leaving 13 bases between the germline ends. The CDR3 runs 15 residues. CDR1 is SEHNR, CDR2 FQNEAQ, per germline (reference sequence). The CDR3 nucleotides are TGTGCCAGCAGCTTAGTGAAAAAGGGTGGCAATGAGCAGTTCTTC. Protein: CASSLVKKGGNEQFF.

There are many counts of this clonotype. The chain employs TRBV4-3 and TRBJ1-2; 7 bases map to TRBD1. The CDR3 runs 16 residues. In germline, CDR1 is LGHNA, CDR2 YSLEER. Germline trimming cut 0 bases from V and 3 bases from J; bases unmatched to any gene: 7. CDR3 coding DNA: TGCGCCAGCAGCCAAGATCAGCAGGGGGTATACTATGGCTACACCTTC. Translating gives CASSQDQQGVYYGYTF.